A selection of T cell receptor beta chains follows, all from one sample in a study of T cell responses to AZD1222 COVID-19 vaccine. The data were produced by immunoSEQ multiplex PCR, yet TCRdb's version contains in-frame clones alone and is incomplete. The sample lists 130,000 or so clones, around 90% occurring once. Specimen: peripheral blood, collected 28 days after the second dose of the MenACWY control vaccine. These receptors all come from an adult who received the MenACWY meningococcal vaccine as a control. Both conserved end residues are part of each CDR3. The D gene is left open where the match is weak. A clone size is listed for some rows: how often the clone was seen (once, few, many), or a class if it is expanded.

V gene	D gene	J gene	clone size	CDR3 DNA	CDR3 protein
TRBV14	NA	TRBJ2-7	NA	TGTGCCAGCAGCCGGTCGGTTCTAGGGCCCTTTTACGAGCAGTACTTC	CASSRSVLGPFYEQYF
TRBV28	TRBD1	TRBJ1-5	NA	TGTGCCAGCAGGACACAGGGGAGCCAGCCCCAGCATTTT	CASRTQGSQPQHF
TRBV5-1	NA	TRBJ2-1	few	TGCGCCAGCAGCTTGGGGACTGCTGTGCAGTTCTTC	CASSLGTAVQFF
TRBV7-2	NA	TRBJ1-1	NA	TGTGCCAGCAGAGTAGGTGGGGGACAACCTGTCATGAACACTGAAGCTTTCTTT	CASRVGGGQPVMNTEAFF
TRBV9	NA	TRBJ1-1	NA	TGTGCCAGCAGCGTGGGAGAGGCCACTGAAGCTTTCTTT	CASSVGEATEAFF
TRBV12-3/TRBV12-4	NA	TRBJ2-5	NA	TGTGCCAGCAGTCCCCCCGGTCAAGAGACCCAGTACTTC	CASSPPGQETQYF
TRBV10-3	NA	TRBJ2-5	NA	TGTGCCATCAAGGGTGGAGCGGATGCTCAAGAGACCCAGTACTTC	CAIKGGADAQETQYF
TRBV28	TRBD1	TRBJ1-2	once	TGTGCCAGCAGCCCCGCCGGGGCAGGGGGCTACTATGGCTACACCTTC	CASSPAGAGGYYGYTF
TRBV7-3	NA	TRBJ1-1	NA	TGTGCCAGCAGCTTAAATCCCGAACAGAAAGCTTTCTTT	CASSLNPEQKAFF
TRBV28	NA	TRBJ1-1	NA	TGTGCCAGCCTCCAGGGACTCTTCCGGGAAGCTTTCTTT	CASLQGLFREAFF
TRBV6-5	NA	TRBJ1-5	NA	TGTGCCAGCAGGGTTTATAGCAATCAGCCCCAGCATTTT	CASRVYSNQPQHF
TRBV2	TRBD1	TRBJ2-5	NA	TGTGCCAGCAGTGAAGACAGGGGGCGGGAGACCCAGTACTTC	CASSEDRGRETQYF
TRBV28	NA	TRBJ1-1	NA	TGTGCCAGCAGTTTGGGGGGACCACTGAACACTGAAGCTTTCTTT	CASSLGGPLNTEAFF
TRBV5-1	NA	TRBJ2-3	NA	TGCGCCAGCAGCCCTCGGGGCGCCGGGGTCCCAGATACGCAGTATTTT	CASSPRGAGVPDTQYF
TRBV5-5	TRBD2	TRBJ2-7	NA	TGTGCCAGCAGCTTGGGTCTAGCGGAGTTCATTGAGCAGTACTTC	CASSLGLAEFIEQYF
TRBV25-1	TRBD1	TRBJ2-4	once	TGTGCCAGCAGTGATTCCGGGACAGGGAGGGGAGGCATTCAGTACTTC	CASSDSGTGRGGIQYF
TRBV9	NA	TRBJ2-2	few	TGTGCCAGCAGCCCCCAGGGGGCGGGGGCCACCGGGGAGCTGTTTTTT	CASSPQGAGATGELFF
TRBV6-2/TRBV6-3	NA	TRBJ2-7	NA	TGTGCCAGCAGTTATGCTGCAGAGCAGTACTTC	CASSYAAEQYF
TRBV3-1/TRBV3-2	TRBD2	TRBJ2-3	NA	TGTGCCAGCAGCCTAGATTTAGCTAGCGGGGCCGCTAGCACAGATACGCAGTATTTT	CASSLDLASGAASTDTQYF
TRBV10-3	NA	TRBJ1-1	NA	TGTGCCATCAGTGGGGGGACTTACACTGAAGCTTTCTTT	CAISGGTYTEAFF
TRBV12-3/TRBV12-4	NA	TRBJ2-7	NA	TGTGCCAGCCGCGGATCAGGGGCTTCCGAGCAGTACTTC	CASRGSGASEQYF
TRBV7-8	TRBD1	TRBJ2-4	NA	TGTGCCAGCAGCGCTCGTTCCGGGACAGGTATTCAAAACATTCAGTACTTC	CASSARSGTGIQNIQYF
TRBV7-3	NA	TRBJ1-2	NA	TGTGCCAGCAGCTTAATAGGGGATAATAACTATGGCTACACCTTC	CASSLIGDNNYGYTF